This paragraph reports one T cell receptor (beta chain). Its target is not known. The germline gene is not matched at one end of the junction; a read error may be the cause. This entry comes from a study of blood T cells in healthy people across ages. A second PCR, run for about 7 to 11 cycles, used a sample-barcoded 5' primer plus a J-beta primer mix. Every single cDNA molecule received a tag from a template-switch adaptor with 12 random nucleotides. Individual samples furnished no less than 3 million CDR3-containing paired-end reads apiece. Each CDR3 protein gets one entry after TCRdb re-called the 5' RACE reads with MiXCR. There are fewer than 2 million distinct CDR3 sequences in the sample; about two fifths occur only once, and under 25% lies in the top ten. The CDR3 is 15 amino acids. Germline loops: CDR1 KGHDR, CDR2 SFDVKD. Study results and limitations: Researchers said unsorted PBMCs prevented a conclusive naive versus antigen-experienced comparison. Shifts in expanded clonotypes may have been confounded by donor CMV status, which was unknown.

This clonotype was obtained from a human donor in good health. The gene calls are TRBV24-1 and TRBJ1-6; 10 nucleotides match TRBD1. The sequenced sample consisted of blood. The CDR3: CVTSDSGQGNSPLHF. CDR3 DNA sequence: TGTGTCACCAGTGATTCGGGACAGGGGAATTCACCCCTCCACTTT.